The clone carrying this T cell receptor beta chain occurred many times. Its antigen is as yet unknown. Disease duration under 2 months; hyperthyroidism patients were aged 18 to 65. When hyperthyroidism was first diagnosed, the blood sample was taken, preceding any ophthalmopathy symptoms. The TCR beta CDR3 regions underwent amplification using RNA transcripts as the source. Initially, a first-round RT-PCR of the TCR CDR3 employed the HTBI primer set. Using its own MiXCR run on the multiplex PCR reads, TCRdb lists one record per CDR3 protein. This sample yields hundreds of thousands of distinct CDR3 sequences, of which approximately 13% are seen a single time; more than 4.5% belongs to the top ten. This sample stems from a study of T cells in Graves' hyperthyroidism and ophthalmopathy. Findings and limits, study-wide: Blood samples included most of the expanded thyroid clonotypes exceeding 0.001. A model of 13 V-J pairs discriminated ophthalmopathy from stable hyperthyroidism.

Deletions cut 6 bases from V and 4 bases from J, with 13 bases between. Germline V gives CDR1 SGHAT, CDR2 FQNNGV. The CDR3 has 14 residues. The chain couples TRBV11-2 to TRBJ1-3; D gene uncertain. The TCR comes from a woman in her 30s with Graves' hyperthyroidism that later progressed to Graves' ophthalmopathy. Sequenced sample: blood. DNA for the CDR3: TGTGCCAGCAGATACGACGGAGGGGGAAACACCATATATTTT. This translates into CASRYDGGGNTIYF.